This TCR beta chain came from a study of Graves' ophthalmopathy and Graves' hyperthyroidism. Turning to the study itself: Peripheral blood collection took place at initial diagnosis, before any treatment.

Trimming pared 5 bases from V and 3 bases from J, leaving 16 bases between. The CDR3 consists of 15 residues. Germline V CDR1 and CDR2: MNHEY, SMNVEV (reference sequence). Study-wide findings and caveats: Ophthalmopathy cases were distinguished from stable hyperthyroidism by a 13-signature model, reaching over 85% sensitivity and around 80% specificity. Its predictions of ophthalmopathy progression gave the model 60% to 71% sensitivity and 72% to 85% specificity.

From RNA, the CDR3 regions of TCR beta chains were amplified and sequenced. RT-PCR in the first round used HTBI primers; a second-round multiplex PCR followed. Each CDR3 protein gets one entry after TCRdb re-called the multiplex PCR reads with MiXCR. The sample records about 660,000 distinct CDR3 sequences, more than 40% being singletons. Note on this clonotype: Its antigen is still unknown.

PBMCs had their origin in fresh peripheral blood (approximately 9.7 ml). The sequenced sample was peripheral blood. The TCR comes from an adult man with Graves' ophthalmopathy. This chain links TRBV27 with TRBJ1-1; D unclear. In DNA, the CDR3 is TGTGCCAGCAGTGACCGACGGGTTTGGGACACTGAAGCTTTCTTT. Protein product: CASSDRRVWDTEAFF.